This T cell receptor beta chain was documented in a study of blood T cell repertoires in COVID-19. This clone has just a few counts. TCRdb's table, derived via immunoSEQ multiplex PCR, lists solely in-frame clones and lacks some. The sample has approximately 210,000 clones, under 90% seen once. The germline V gene has CDR1 SGHAT and CDR2 FQNNGV. The CDR3 loop spans 14 amino acids. After removal of 5 bases from V and 5 bases from J, the junction contained 6 bases not matched to a gene. Sample: PBMCs or T cells enriched from blood (not recorded which). This TCR was sampled from a woman aged 45-60 years with acute COVID-19. This sequence joins TRBV11-2 and TRBJ2-7; 10 bases line up with TRBD1. CDR3 loop: CASSPRTGGNEQYF. As DNA, the CDR3 is TGTGCCAGCAGCCCAAGGACAGGGGGAAACGAGCAGTACTTC.